The rows below give T cell receptor beta chains drawn from one sample of a study of T cell changes during pregnancy in multiple sclerosis. The protocol was immunoSEQ multiplex PCR, while the TCRdb copy is restricted to in-frame clones and leaves out a portion. The sample holds about 56,000 clones, approximately 90% seen once. Sequences were derived from CD4+ T cells from peripheral blood mononuclear cells, sampled in the third trimester of pregnancy. These receptors were collected from a female donor with multiple sclerosis, enrolled in a pregnancy study. CDR3s include the opening cysteine and the closing phenylalanine or tryptophan. Fields, in order: V gene, J gene, clone size, D gene, CDR3 DNA, CDR3 protein. A D gene is named only where the DNA matches it firmly. A clone size is listed for some rows: how often the clone was seen (once, few, many), or a class if it is expanded.

TRBV7-9	TRBJ2-7	-	TRBD2	TGTGCCAGCAGCAATCTTAAGGGAAGCGGGGGGACCGGGTACGAGCAGTACTTC	CASSNLKGSGGTGYEQYF
TRBV20-1	TRBJ2-7	-	-	TGCAGTGCTAGCATGAGGGACGAGCAGTACTTC	CSASMRDEQYF
TRBV5-4	TRBJ2-1	-	TRBD2	TGTGCCAGCAGCTCGGGTAGCGGGAGGGCGTACAATGAGCAGTTCTTC	CASSSGSGRAYNEQFF
TRBV30	TRBJ1-6	-	-	TGTGCCTGGAGTCGGGAACGGATCGGGGGTTCACCCCTCCACTTT	CAWSRERIGGSPLHF
TRBV6-5	TRBJ2-4	-	-	TGTGCCACCACGGGGGCGGGAGCAAACATTCAGTACTTC	CATTGAGANIQYF
TRBV6-1	TRBJ1-5	-	-	TGTGCCAGCAGGAGACAGCTAGATAGCAATCAGCCCCAGCATTTT	CASRRQLDSNQPQHF
TRBV30	TRBJ2-1	few	TRBD2	TGTGCCTGGAGTGTAGGACTAGCTGTCTTTGAGCAGTTCTTC	CAWSVGLAVFEQFF
TRBV5-1	TRBJ1-2	few	-	TGCGCCAGCAGCGCACAGGATAACTATGGCTACACCTTC	CASSAQDNYGYTF
TRBV29-1	TRBJ2-6	-	-	TGCAGCGTTGGCGGGGTGAACAACGTCCTGACTTTC	CSVGGVNNVLTF
TRBV30	TRBJ1-4	-	TRBD1	TGTGCCTGGAGTGTACAGGGGAATGAAAAACTGTTTTTT	CAWSVQGNEKLFF
TRBV2	TRBJ2-1	once	-	TGTGCCAGCGGAATAGGGGGAGATTCCTACAATGAGCAGTTCTTC	CASGIGGDSYNEQFF
TRBV6-5	TRBJ1-5	-	-	TGTGCCAGCAGTTACTCGAGGGTGGATTGGAATCAGCCCCAGCATTTT	CASSYSRVDWNQPQHF
TRBV7-9	TRBJ1-5	-	TRBD1	TGTGCCAGCAGCCGGGACAGGCTAGCGGATCAGCCCCAGCATTTT	CASSRDRLADQPQHF
TRBV5-6	TRBJ1-1	-	-	TGTGCCAGCAGCTTGGGGCGGGACACTGAAGCTTTCTTT	CASSLGRDTEAFF
TRBV7-7	TRBJ2-1	-	-	TGTGCCAGCAGCTTAACGGGGAGCTCCTACAATGAGCAGTTCTTC	CASSLTGSSYNEQFF
TRBV4-2	TRBJ2-3	-	TRBD1	TGTGCCAGCAGCCAAGAACAGGGGAGCGCAGATACGCAGTATTTT	CASSQEQGSADTQYF
TRBV7-9	TRBJ1-5	-	-	TGTGCCAGCAGCTTAGGGATGGGTGGGAGTCAGCCCCAGCATTTT	CASSLGMGGSQPQHF
TRBV7-8	TRBJ2-3	-	TRBD2	TGTGCCAGCAGCCGCTCCCAATTAGCGGGAGTGAGGTCGGGTGGCACAGATACGCAGTATTTT	CASSRSQLAGVRSGGTDTQYF
TRBV27	TRBJ2-1	-	TRBD2	TGTGCCAGCAGTAGACGGGGGGGGCGAGGGGATGAGCAGTTCTTC	CASSRRGGRGDEQFF
TRBV2	TRBJ1-1	-	-	TGTGCCAGCATGGAGGGTGGGGACACTGAAGCTTTCTTT	CASMEGGDTEAFF
TRBV19	TRBJ1-5	few	-	TGTGCCAGTACTTGGAGAGGGCACCAGCCCCAGCATTTT	CASTWRGHQPQHF
TRBV14	TRBJ1-4	-	-	TGTGCCAGCAGCCAAGAGTGGAGGGTTGGGGAAAAACTGTTTTTT	CASSQEWRVGEKLFF
TRBV30	TRBJ1-2	-	-	TGTGCCTGGAGTGGGCAGGCGAACTATGGCTACACCTTC	CAWSGQANYGYTF
TRBV18	TRBJ2-7	-	-	TGTGCCAGCTCACCATCCGACGAGCAGTACTTC	CASSPSDEQYF
TRBV9	TRBJ1-4	-	-	TGTGCCAGCAGCGTAGAAGCAGGGGCGAATGAAAAACTGTTTTTT	CASSVEAGANEKLFF
TRBV7-3	TRBJ1-1	-	-	TGTGCCAGCAGCCCCGATCGGAGCACTGAAGCTTTCTTT	CASSPDRSTEAFF
TRBV7-9	TRBJ1-2	-	-	TGTGCCAGCAGCTTGGCAGCGAACCCTAACTATGGCTACACCTTC	CASSLAANPNYGYTF
TRBV10-3	TRBJ1-2	-	TRBD1	TGTGCCACTCAAACAGGGGGCCGAAACTATGGCTACACCTTC	CATQTGGRNYGYTF
TRBV7-2	TRBJ2-7	-	TRBD2	TGTGCCAGCAGCTTTGCCGGGGGGGCGAACTACGAGCAGTACTTC	CASSFAGGANYEQYF